Listed here are 30 T cell receptor beta chains from one sample, sequenced in a study of patients and donors after allogeneic stem cell transplantation. One entry per CDR3 protein results from TCRdb running MiXCR on the RT-PCR reads. The sample contains 400,000 to 500,000 distinct CDR3 sequences, approximately 16% of which appear only once. Input material: blood, either unsorted or a sorted T cell fraction (not recorded which). The receptors originated from a human donor who was either an allogeneic HSCT recipient or a stem cell or donor lymphocyte infusion donor (not recorded which). It is not recorded whose cells these are; they may come from a transplant donor.

This clonotype was counted at least ten times. The chain links TRBV11-1 to TRBJ2-5; D is undetermined. Germline V gene sequence: CDR1 SGHAT, CDR2 FQDESV (reference sequence). Trimming left V 3 bases short and J 1 base short, with 9 bases between. This CDR3 spans 14 amino acids. CDR3: CASSFSSTQETQYF. The CDR3 bases are TGTGCCAGCAGCTTTTCATCTACCCAAGAGACCCAGTACTTC. The full variable domain, in which reference TRBV11-1 and TRBJ2-5 provide the parts outside the CDR3, is EAEVAQSPRYKITEKSQAVAFWCDPISGHATLYWYRQILGQGPELLVQFQDESVVDDSQLPKDRFSAERLKGVDSTLKIQPAELGDSAMYLCASSFSSTQETQYFGPGTRLLVL.

This clonotype was seen more than once but under ten times. The genes are TRBV20-1 and TRBJ2-5; maybe TRBD2 (5 bases). Trimming pared 0 bases from V and 6 bases from J, leaving 17 bases between. The length of the CDR3 is 15 residues. Germline lookup yields CDR1 DFQATT and CDR2 SNEGSKA (reference sequence). The CDR3 coding sequence is TGCAGTGCTAGAGACCAGATAGCCCCCGGGAAGACCCAGTACTTC. This codes for CSARDQIAPGKTQYF.

This clonotype occurred many times. The chain has TRBV7-2 and TRBJ2-3; D is undetermined. V was trimmed by 5 bases and J by 0 bases, leaving 9 bases between them. The CDR3 covers 14 residues. CDR1 SGHTA and CDR2 FQGNSA come from the germline V gene. CDR3 residues: CASSRRASTDTQYF. As DNA, the CDR3 is TGTGCCAGCAGCCGACGGGCGAGCACAGATACGCAGTATTTT.

The J gene is TRBJ2-5, the V gene TRBV5-1; D call uncertain. This CDR3 is 14 amino acids long. V was trimmed by 7 bases and J by 5 bases, leaving 18 bases between them. The V gene's germline CDR1 is SGHRS and CDR2 YFSETQ. CDR3 nucleotides: TGCGCCAGCCGAAGCCCGGGTTTAAAGGAGACCCAGTACTTC. Translated: CASRSPGLKETQYF.

This rearrangement joins TRBV11-2 to TRBJ1-2; no firm D call. V lost 5 bases and J lost 8, with 15 bases in between. The CDR3 has 13 amino acids. The germline V gene has CDR1 SGHAT and CDR2 FQNNGV. The CDR3 reads CASSPRVKGGYTF. The CDR3 DNA sequence: TGTGCCAGCAGCCCCCGGGTGAAGGGAGGCTACACCTTC.

This clonotype was seen a handful of times. The chain links TRBV7-9 to TRBJ2-5; 8 bases are shared with TRBD1. The V gene end was trimmed by 5 bases and the J gene end by 4 bases; junction bases not matched to a gene: 9. This CDR3 has 15 amino acids. Per germline, CDR1 SEHNR and CDR2 FQNEAQ (reference sequence). Here the CDR3 reads CASSGADRARETQYF. CDR3 DNA: TGTGCCAGCAGCGGGGCGGACAGGGCGCGAGAGACCCAGTACTTC.

This clonotype was observed many times. The chain carries TRBV12-3 or TRBV12-4 and TRBJ1-1; tentatively, D is TRBD1 (6 bases). This CDR3 is built from 15 residues. V was trimmed by 5 bases and J by 6 bases, leaving 19 bases between them. The CDR3 sequence is CASSPILNRVAEAFF. The CDR3 DNA follows: TGTGCCAGCAGTCCGATACTGAACAGGGTCGCTGAAGCTTTCTTT.

This CDR3 reads CASSEKVRPGPYNEQFF. CDR3 nucleotides: TGTGCCAGCAGCGAAAAAGTCCGTCCGGGTCCTTACAATGAGCAGTTCTTC. V usage is TRBV21-1 and J usage is TRBJ2-1; the table gives TRBD1 as D, unverified against the DNA. TRBV21-1 is a pseudogene. The length of the CDR3 is 17 residues.

The sample holds many counts of this clonotype. The chain combines TRBV12-3 or TRBV12-4 with TRBJ1-2; TRBD1 is a possible D gene (5 bases). With 3 bases removed from V and 5 bases from J, the gap between germline ends came to 19 bases. This CDR3 has 16 residues. CDR3 sequence reads: CASSFRDPQGVYGYTF. CDR3 DNA sequence: TGTGCCAGCAGTTTCCGGGACCCCCAAGGAGTGTATGGCTACACCTTC.

This clonotype was seen a few times. V usage is TRBV6-2 or TRBV6-3 and J usage is TRBJ1-1, with 8 nucleotides matching TRBD1. Germline-derived CDR1 and CDR2 are MNHEY and SVGEGT. The CDR3 spans 17 residues. The V gene end was trimmed by 2 bases and the J gene end by 2 bases; junction bases not matched to a gene: 10. The CDR3 loop reads CASSYRIKQGVNTEAFF. The CDR3 DNA reads as TGTGCCAGCAGTTACCGGATAAAACAGGGGGTAAACACTGAAGCTTTCTTT.

This clonotype has just a few counts. The chain links TRBV10-3 to TRBJ2-2; 15 bases are shared with TRBD2. V lost 5 bases to trimming and J lost 6 bases; unmatched junction nucleotides: 7. The germline V gene has CDR1 ENHRY and CDR2 SYGVKD. The CDR3 is 17 residues long. CDR3 DNA sequence: TGTGCCATCAGTCCGGAAGGACTAGCGGGAGGGTCCGGGGAGCTGTTTTTT. As protein: CAISPEGLAGGSGELFF.

V gene TRBV9 combines with J gene TRBJ2-7; D gene unclear. CDR1 and CDR2 (germline): SGDLS, YYNGEE. The CDR3 loop spans 13 amino acids. V was shortened by 0 bases and J by 3 bases, with 7 bases between the two germline ends. This CDR3 reads CASSVAWGYEQYF. The CDR3 region has the DNA TGTGCCAGCAGCGTAGCTTGGGGCTACGAGCAGTACTTC.

The V and J genes are TRBV7-3 and TRBJ2-1; D perhaps matches TRBD1 (6 bases). V was shortened by 0 bases and J by 10 bases, with 10 bases between the two germline ends. The CDR3 spans 13 residues. Per the germline V gene, CDR1 is SGHTA and CDR2 is FQGTGA. This CDR3 reads CASSLTMQGEQFF. The CDR3 coding sequence is TGTGCCAGCAGCTTAACAATGCAGGGGGAGCAGTTCTTC.

This clonotype occurred many times. The V call is TRBV5-1, the J call TRBJ2-2; no clear D gene. From germline, CDR1 is SGHRS and CDR2 YFSETQ. V gave up 1 base and J gave up 2 bases, with 6 bases separating them. CDR3 length: 14 amino acids. DNA for the CDR3: TGCGCCAGCAGCTTGAGTCTAAACACCGGGGAGCTGTTTTTT. This sequence encodes CASSLSLNTGELFF. The whole variable domain, remainder taken from reference TRBV5-1 and TRBJ2-2, is KAGVTQTPRYLIKTRGQQVTLSCSPISGHRSVSWYQQTPGQGLQFLFEYFSETQRNKGNFPGRFSGRQFSNSRSEMNVSTLELGDSALYLCASSLSLNTGELFFGEGSRLTVL.

The rearrangement links TRBV27 to TRBJ2-7; D gene unclear. Germline loops: CDR1 MNHEY, CDR2 SMNVEV (reference sequence). The CDR3 has 14 residues. V lost 5 bases, J lost 0 bases, and 11 bases lay in between. CDR3 DNA: TGTGCCAGCAGTCGTTCGACAAACTCCTACGAGCAGTACTTC. This gives the protein CASSRSTNSYEQYF.

V is TRBV10-3 and J is TRBJ1-3; D unclear. With 4 bases removed from V and 4 bases from J, the gap between germline ends came to 20 bases. Germline values: CDR1 ENHRY, CDR2 SYGVKD. There are 17 residues in the CDR3. For the CDR3, the DNA is TGTGCCATCAGTGTCGGTTTCCCCCTCTCTTCAGGAAACACCATATATTTT. This translates into CAISVGFPLSSGNTIYF.

This clonotype was picked up a small number of times. This chain uses TRBV15 with TRBJ2-7, with D perhaps matching TRBD1 (5 bases). The CDR3 totals 14 residues. V was pared by 6 bases and J by 1 base, with 13 bases between. CDR1 and CDR2 (germline): LNHNV, YYDKDF (reference sequence). The CDR3 loop is CATSRQGASYEQYF. The DNA for the CDR3 is TGTGCCACCAGTCGGCAGGGTGCTTCCTACGAGCAGTACTTC.

The chain recombines TRBV6-2 or TRBV6-3 with TRBJ1-2, with D tentatively TRBD1 (6 bases). The CDR3 is 14 residues long. V dropped 5 bases and J dropped 5 bases, with 15 bases sitting between them. Germline CDR1 and CDR2: MNHEY and SVGEGT. This chain's CDR3 is CASSRGQNLYGYTF. The CDR3 DNA reads as TGTGCCAGCAGTCGCGGACAGAACCTATATGGCTACACCTTC.

This clonotype showed up just a few times. The rearrangement links TRBV5-6 to TRBJ2-7; D not certain. The CDR3 length is 12 residues. Trimming pared 4 bases from V and 6 bases from J, leaving 11 bases between. Germline lookup yields CDR1 SGHDT and CDR2 YYEEEE. In DNA form, the CDR3 reads TGTGCCAGCAGCCTAAATCGTCTCGAGCAGTACTTC. Translated, it gives CASSLNRLEQYF.

This clonotype was observed a few times. The CDR3 bases are TGTGCCAGCTCACCGGACGACCCTATCATAGCGAACTATGGCTACACCTTC. It is translated as CASSPDDPIIANYGYTF. The chain uses TRBV18 and TRBJ1-2; no firm D call. V shed 3 bases and J shed 2 bases, with 19 bases lying between them. The V gene's germline CDR1 is KGHSH and CDR2 LQKENI. The CDR3 loop spans 17 amino acids.

This clonotype was detected only a few times. J is TRBJ2-7 and V is TRBV6-5; D may be TRBD1 or TRBD2 (5 bases each). The V and J ends lost 2 bases and 7 bases respectively, with 18 bases between them. Germline-derived CDR1 and CDR2 are MNHEY and SVGAGI. The CDR3 spans 15 residues. CDR3 residues: CASSYQGAFEGEQYF. The CDR3 DNA follows: TGTGCCAGCAGTTACCAAGGGGCGTTCGAGGGGGAGCAGTACTTC.

This sequence joins TRBV9 and TRBJ1-1; no definite D call. V was pared by 0 bases and J by 1 base, with 10 bases between. CDR1 SGDLS and CDR2 YYNGEE come from the germline V gene. CDR3 size: 15 residues. The CDR3 reads CASSVDLSSNTEAFF. The CDR3 region has the DNA TGTGCCAGCAGCGTAGACCTCTCATCGAACACTGAAGCTTTCTTT.

This clonotype was observed a few times. In DNA form, the CDR3 reads TGTGCCAGCAGCTTCCCCAGGAGAGAGGAAACCTTC. This encodes CASSFPRREETF. The J gene is TRBJ1-2, the V gene TRBV7-2; no definite D call. The CDR3 has 12 amino acids. Germline loops: CDR1 SGHTA, CDR2 FQGNSA. V gave up 3 bases and J gave up 14 bases, with 16 bases separating them. Filled out from reference TRBV7-2 and TRBJ1-2, the complete variable domain reads GAGVSQSPSNKVTEKGKDVELRCDPISGHTALYWYRQSLGQGLEFLIYFQGNSAPDKSGLPSDRFSAERTGGSVSTLTIQRTQQEDSAVYLCASSFPRREETFGSGTRLTVV.

This clonotype has just a few counts. This sequence joins TRBV5-1 and TRBJ1-5; a possible D gene is TRBD1 (6 bases). The CDR3 contains 18 residues. Germline values: CDR1 SGHRS, CDR2 YFSETQ. The germline V and J ends were trimmed by 0 bases and 2 bases, with 18 bases remaining between them. In DNA form, the CDR3 reads TGCGCCAGCAGCTTGGACAGGGATTTCACTTTTGGCAATCAGCCCCAGCATTTT. This sequence encodes CASSLDRDFTFGNQPQHF. The full variable domain, with the rest looked up from reference TRBV5-1 and TRBJ1-5, is KAGVTQTPRYLIKTRGQQVTLSCSPISGHRSVSWYQQTPGQGLQFLFEYFSETQRNKGNFPGRFSGRQFSNSRSEMNVSTLELGDSALYLCASSLDRDFTFGNQPQHFGDGTRLSIL.

This clonotype was seen only a few times. This rearrangement joins TRBV3-1 to TRBJ2-1; D call uncertain. The CDR3 has 16 residues. Trimming shortened V by 4 bases and J by 5 bases, and 18 bases separated the two germline ends. The germline CDR1 and CDR2 sequences are LGHDT and YNNKEL (reference sequence). CDR3 sequence reads: CASSPRRLSVNNEQFF. The CDR3 bases are TGTGCCAGCAGCCCCCGCCGACTCAGCGTTAACAATGAGCAGTTCTTC.

The rearrangement links TRBV12-3 or TRBV12-4 to TRBJ2-6; D possibly matches TRBD1 or TRBD2 (5 bases each). The CDR3 runs 15 residues. V was cut by 6 bases and J by 4 bases, with 13 bases left in between. DNA for the CDR3: TGTGCCAGCAGGGGACCAGGGCTCGGGGCCAACGTCCTGACTTTC. This encodes CASRGPGLGANVLTF.

This clonotype was seen a few times. This chain links TRBV4-1 with TRBJ2-2; perhaps TRBD2 as D (5 bases). This CDR3 spans 12 amino acids. V lost 4 bases and J 7 bases, leaving 7 bases between the germline ends. Germline CDR1 reads MGHRA; CDR2 reads YSYEKL. The CDR3 nucleotides are TGCGCCAGCAGCCCAGGAGGCGGGGAGCTGTTTTTT. Translated: CASSPGGGELFF.

This clonotype has just one count. The V gene is TRBV9, the J gene TRBJ2-3; possibly TRBD2 for D (6 bases). The ends were cut back, 0 bases at V and 4 bases at J, with 9 bases in the middle. The CDR3 sequence is 14 residues long. CDR1 SGDLS and CDR2 YYNGEE come from the germline V gene. DNA of the CDR3: TGTGCCAGCAGCGTAGGACTAGGCGCAGATACGCAGTATTTT. Translating it yields CASSVGLGADTQYF.

This clonotype was observed a few times. This rearrangement joins TRBV18 to TRBJ2-3, with D perhaps TRBD1 (5 bases). Germline values: CDR1 KGHSH, CDR2 LQKENI. The CDR3 has 16 residues. Trimming removed 1 base from V and 2 bases from J, with 13 bases in between. The CDR3 here is CASSPQYRSYTDTQYF. As DNA, the CDR3 is TGTGCCAGCTCACCACAATACAGGTCCTACACAGATACGCAGTATTTT.

This chain links TRBV15 with TRBJ1-3, with no clear D. There are 15 residues in the CDR3. Trimming removed 1 base from V and 0 bases from J, with 7 bases in between. Germline V gene sequence: CDR1 LNHNV, CDR2 YYDKDF (reference sequence). As DNA, the CDR3 is TGTGCCACCAGCAGAGTGGCGTTCTCTGGAAACACCATATATTTT. Translation: CATSRVAFSGNTIYF.